Sequencing of this T cell receptor beta chain was carried out in a study of T cell repertoires in cytomegalovirus infection. Study background: Public signatures in TCR beta pointed to CMV infection and matching HLA type.

Each CDR3 protein is one row after TCRdb ran MiXCR on the reads. The repertoire holds some 800,000 distinct CDR3 sequences, with 32% as singletons. With respect to this clonotype: Its specificity is not known.

Study-wide results and caveats: Identification of carriers of CMV plus the relevant HLA was achieved through cumulative public TCR beta family frequency. Ex vivo responses were dominated by HLA-C-restricted CMV-specific TCR beta clonotypes.

Germline CDR1 and CDR2: LNHNV and YYDKDF (reference sequence). Between the trimmed V and J ends, which lost 5 bases and 1 base, there was a span of 2 bases. CDR3 length equals 12 residues. This TCR was recovered from a human donor in good health (CMV status not recorded). Some clones in this sample may be carry-over from other donors' samples. The sequences come from cultured CD8+ T cells from PBMCs, collected from culture after CMV antigen stimulation. The rearrangement joins TRBV15 to TRBJ2-2; D gene uncertain. The CDR3 DNA sequence: TGTGCCACCAGCGGGAACACCGGGGAGCTGTTTTTT. Translating gives CATSGNTGELFF. Variable domain in full (rest from reference TRBV15 and TRBJ2-2): DAMVIQNPRYQVTQFGKPVTLSCSQTLNHNVMYWYQQKSSQAPKLLFHYYDKDFNNEADTPDNFQSRRPNTSFCFLDIRSPGLGDTAMYLCATSGNTGELFFGEGSRLTVL.